The T cell receptor beta chain under discussion was sequenced for a study of blood T cells in healthy people across ages. The sample holds many counts of this clonotype. V lost 0 bases and J lost 5; bases outside the gene matches: 5. The germline gives CDR1 LGHNA, CDR2 YNFKEQ. The CDR3 is 16 residues long. A second PCR, run for roughly 7 to 12 cycles, used a sample-barcoded 5' primer plus a J-beta primer mix. A single record per CDR3 protein comes from TCRdb applying MiXCR to the 5' RACE reads. The sample contains 600,000 to 800,000 distinct CDR3 sequences, 20% to 25% of which appear only once. The chain carries TRBV4-2 and TRBJ2-2; 8 bases agree with TRBD1. Sequencing was performed on blood. This sequence was found in a man between 65 and 80 years old in good health. CDR3 loop: CASSQDAQGATGELFF. CDR3 in DNA: TGTGCCAGCAGCCAAGATGCGCAGGGGGCGACCGGGGAGCTGTTTTTT.